This T cell receptor (beta chain) was identified during a study of blood T cell repertoires in COVID-19 (dated by TCRdb to 2020 to 2021). About the study as a whole: The collaborator samples originated in the United States, Italy and Spain and spanned the acute and convalescent phases of COVID-19. Where available, HLA class I and class II types were taken from metadata supplied by the sample provider and were not determined by assay-based typing. The repertoires were released in a freely available public database intended as a resource for research on the immune response to SARS-CoV-2. Nearly every sample came with metadata listing a de-identified subject ID, COVID-19 status, age in years and sex. The samples were drawn from two sources: the first 160 participants of the ongoing ImmuneRACE study, and about 1,300 subjects contributed by 6 global collaborators. Deeply sampled blood TCRbeta repertoires from subjects exposed to, actively infected with, or recovered from COVID-19 were included in the dataset. The material from the prospective study consisted of cDNA or gDNA derived from T cells, B-cell-depleted T cells, or PBMCs.

TCRbeta CDR3 regions were amplified from genomic DNA using the immunoSEQ Assay, a bias-controlled multiplex PCR. Regarding the original processing steps: Within the assay, amplification of reference gene primers was used to estimate how many nucleated cells each sample contained. To quantify the absolute abundance of each unique TCRbeta CDR3 rearrangement, sequence reads were collapsed and filtered. Productive Simpson clonality was computed per sample as the square root of Simpson's diversity index over productive rearrangements. What TCRdb holds here is the immuneACCESS table cut down to in-frame rearrangements. Part of the clones is not present; checked against another copy, under half of the missing clones reflect an unresolved V gene, and the others are unexplained. V, J and clone size derive from that table, while D and trimming were established from the DNA sequence. A total of 180,000 or so clones appear in this sample, less than 90% of them only once. The ten largest clones capture under 4.5% of the sample.

Participants in the prospective study were aged roughly 18 to 95 years, lived in about two dozen United States geographic areas, and enrolled through a virtual design. In the prospective study, cohorts were assigned on the basis of participant-reported clinical history obtained from a screening survey and a study questionnaire. For ImmuneRACE Cohort 3, a participant was defined as recovered based on two consecutive negative NP/OP PCR tests, clearance by a healthcare professional, or resolution of symptoms. Mobile phlebotomists in the prospective study collected whole blood, serum and a nasopharyngeal or oropharyngeal swab from every participant. Additional blood draws and questionnaires over a 2-month period could optionally be provided by prospective study participants. Before DNA extraction, prospective study blood samples were shipped either frozen or at room temperature. Findings and caveats that apply to the study as a whole: The amount of clinical and demographic metadata varied by source and participant and was provided uncurated.

As concerns this clone: This receptor's antigen is unknown. No base qualities exist here, and no much larger clone lies one base off it.

The sequence came from a woman aged 45-65 years who had recovered from COVID-19. The material sequenced was PBMCs or T cells enriched from blood (not recorded which).

The bases read TGTGCCAGCAGTGGCCCGGCCGGGTATCCCAATTCACCCCTCCACTTT. Translated, it gives CASSGPAGYPNSPLHF. Rearrangement joined TRBV6-1 to TRBJ1-6; the D segment cannot be called with confidence. The junction shows trimming of 4 bases on V and 7 bases on J, plus 17 bases between the germline ends. Looking up the germline V gene yields CDR1 MNHNS and CDR2 SASEGT. Taken from cysteine to phenylalanine, the CDR3 has 16 residues. The kept DNA is CDR3 alone, 48 bases in frame from the first base.